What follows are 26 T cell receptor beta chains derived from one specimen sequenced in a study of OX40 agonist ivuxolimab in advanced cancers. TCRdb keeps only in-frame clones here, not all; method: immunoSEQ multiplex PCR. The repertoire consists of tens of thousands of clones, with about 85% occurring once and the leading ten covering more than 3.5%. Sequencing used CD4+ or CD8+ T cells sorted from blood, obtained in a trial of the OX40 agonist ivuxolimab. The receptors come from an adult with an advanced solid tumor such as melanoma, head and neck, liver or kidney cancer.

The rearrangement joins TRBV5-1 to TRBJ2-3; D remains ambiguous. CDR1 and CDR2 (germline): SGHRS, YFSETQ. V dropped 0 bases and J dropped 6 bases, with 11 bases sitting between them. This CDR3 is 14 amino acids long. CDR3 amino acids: CASSLGTAFDTQYF. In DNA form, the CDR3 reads TGCGCCAGCAGCTTGGGTACAGCTTTCGATACGCAGTATTTT.

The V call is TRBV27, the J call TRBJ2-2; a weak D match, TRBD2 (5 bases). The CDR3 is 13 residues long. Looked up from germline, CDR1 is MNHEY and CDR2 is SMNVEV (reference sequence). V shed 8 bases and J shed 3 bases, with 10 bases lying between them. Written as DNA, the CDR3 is TGTGCCAGCTCTCGGAGGCACACCGGGGAGCTGTTTTTT. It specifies CASSRRHTGELFF.

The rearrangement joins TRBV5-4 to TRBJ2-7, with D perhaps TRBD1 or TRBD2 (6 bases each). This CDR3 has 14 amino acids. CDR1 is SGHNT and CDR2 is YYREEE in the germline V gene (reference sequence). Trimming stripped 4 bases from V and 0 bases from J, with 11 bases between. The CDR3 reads CASSRGQSSYEQYF. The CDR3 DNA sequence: TGTGCCAGCAGCCGGGGGCAGAGCTCCTACGAGCAGTACTTC. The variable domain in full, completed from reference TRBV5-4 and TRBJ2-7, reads ETGVTQSPTHLIKTRGQQVTLRCSSQSGHNTVSWYQQALGQGPQFIFQYYREEENGRGNFPPRFSGLQFPNYSSELNVNALELDDSALYLCASSRGQSSYEQYFGPGTRLTVT.

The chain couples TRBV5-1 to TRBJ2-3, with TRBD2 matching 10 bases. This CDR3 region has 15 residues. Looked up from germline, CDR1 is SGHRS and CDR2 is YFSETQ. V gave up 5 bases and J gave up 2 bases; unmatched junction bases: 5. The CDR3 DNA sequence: TGCGCCAGCAGACGACTAGCGGGTCTCACAGATACGCAGTATTTT. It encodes CASRRLAGLTDTQYF.

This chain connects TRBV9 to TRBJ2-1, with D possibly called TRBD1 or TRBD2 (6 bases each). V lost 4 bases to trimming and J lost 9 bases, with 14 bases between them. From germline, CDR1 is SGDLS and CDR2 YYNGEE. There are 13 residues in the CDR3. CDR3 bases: TGTGCCAGCAGCTTTGTGGGGGGCCCTGAGCAGTTCTTC. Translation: CASSFVGGPEQFF.

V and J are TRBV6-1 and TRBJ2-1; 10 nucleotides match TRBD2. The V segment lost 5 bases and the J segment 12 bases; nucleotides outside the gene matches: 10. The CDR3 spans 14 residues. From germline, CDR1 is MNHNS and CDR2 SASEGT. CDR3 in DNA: TGTGCCAGCAGTCTTCAGCGGGAGGGCCAAGGGCAGTTCTTC. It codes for CASSLQREGQGQFF.

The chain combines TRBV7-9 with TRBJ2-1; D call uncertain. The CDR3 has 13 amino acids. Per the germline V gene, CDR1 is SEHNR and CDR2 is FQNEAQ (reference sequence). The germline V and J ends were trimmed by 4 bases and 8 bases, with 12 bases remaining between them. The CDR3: CASSSQPGDEQFF. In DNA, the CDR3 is TGTGCCAGCAGCTCCCAGCCAGGCGATGAGCAGTTCTTC. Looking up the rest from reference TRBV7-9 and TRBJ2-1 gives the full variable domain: DTGVSQNPRHKITKRGQNVTFRCDPISEHNRLYWYRQTLGQGPEFLTYFQNEAQLEKSRLLSDRFSAERPKGSFSTLEIQRTEQGDSAMYLCASSSQPGDEQFFGPGTRLTVL.

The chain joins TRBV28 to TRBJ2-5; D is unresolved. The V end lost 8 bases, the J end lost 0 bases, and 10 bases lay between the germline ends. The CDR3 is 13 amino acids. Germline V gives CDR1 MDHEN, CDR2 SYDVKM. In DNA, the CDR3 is TGTGCCAGCTTAAACGGGTACCAAGAGACCCAGTACTTC. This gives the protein CASLNGYQETQYF.

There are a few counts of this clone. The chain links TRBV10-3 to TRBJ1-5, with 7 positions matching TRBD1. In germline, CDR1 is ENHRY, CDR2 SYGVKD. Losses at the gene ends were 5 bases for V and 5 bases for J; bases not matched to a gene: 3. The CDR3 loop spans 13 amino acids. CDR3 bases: TGTGCCATCAGTCAGGGGGTTGATCAGCCCCAGCATTTT. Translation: CAISQGVDQPQHF.

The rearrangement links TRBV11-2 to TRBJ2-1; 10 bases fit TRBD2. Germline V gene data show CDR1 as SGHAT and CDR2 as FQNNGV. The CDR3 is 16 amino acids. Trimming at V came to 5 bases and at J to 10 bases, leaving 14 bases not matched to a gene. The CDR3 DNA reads TGTGCCAGCAGCCCGCCCGCTAGCGGGAGACGAGGGGAGCAGTTCTTC. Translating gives CASSPPASGRRGEQFF.

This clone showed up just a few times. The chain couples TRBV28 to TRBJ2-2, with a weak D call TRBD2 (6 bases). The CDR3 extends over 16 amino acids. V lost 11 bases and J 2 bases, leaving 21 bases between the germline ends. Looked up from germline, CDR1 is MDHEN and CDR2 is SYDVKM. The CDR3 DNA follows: TGTGCCTGTTCGAGTCCGGGACTTGATAACACCGGGGAGCTGTTTTTT. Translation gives CACSSPGLDNTGELFF.

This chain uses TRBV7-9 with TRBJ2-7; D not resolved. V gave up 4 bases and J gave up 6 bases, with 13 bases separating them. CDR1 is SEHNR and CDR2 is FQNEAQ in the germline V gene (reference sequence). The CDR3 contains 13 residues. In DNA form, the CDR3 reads TGTGCCAGCAGCTCCGCTGGGTTCGTCGAGCAGTACTTC. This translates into CASSSAGFVEQYF.

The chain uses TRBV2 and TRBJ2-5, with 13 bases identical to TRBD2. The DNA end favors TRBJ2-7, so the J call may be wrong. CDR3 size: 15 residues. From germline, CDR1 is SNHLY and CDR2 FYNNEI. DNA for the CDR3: TGTGCCAGCAGTTTAGGACTAGCGGGAGACTACGAGCAGTACTTC. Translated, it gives CASSLGLAGDYEQYF.

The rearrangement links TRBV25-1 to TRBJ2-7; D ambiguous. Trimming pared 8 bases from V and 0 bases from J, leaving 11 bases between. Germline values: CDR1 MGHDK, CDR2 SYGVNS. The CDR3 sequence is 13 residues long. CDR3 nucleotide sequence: TGTGCCAGCGAACCGAGGAGCTCCTACGAGCAGTACTTC. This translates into CASEPRSSYEQYF.

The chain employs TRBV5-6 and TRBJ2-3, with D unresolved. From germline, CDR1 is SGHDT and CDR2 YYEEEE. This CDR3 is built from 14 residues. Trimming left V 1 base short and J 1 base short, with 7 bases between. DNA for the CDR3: TGTGCCAGCAGCTTGTCTACAGGCACAGATACGCAGTATTTT. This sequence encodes CASSLSTGTDTQYF.

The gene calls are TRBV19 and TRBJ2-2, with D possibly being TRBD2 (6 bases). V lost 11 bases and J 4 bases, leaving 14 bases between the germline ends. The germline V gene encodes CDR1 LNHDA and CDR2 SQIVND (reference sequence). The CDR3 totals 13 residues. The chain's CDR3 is CASSTGVTGELFF. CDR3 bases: TGTGCCTCCTCGACGGGGGTCACCGGGGAGCTGTTTTTT.

The CDR3: CASSGARAGQETQYF. CDR3 nucleotide sequence: TGTGCCAGCAGTGGGGCTCGGGCGGGACAAGAGACCCAGTACTTC. The chain recombines TRBV2 with TRBJ2-5, with D possibly TRBD2 on 6 matching bases. V lost 4 bases, J lost 2 bases, and 14 bases lay in between. Germline CDR1 reads SNHLY; CDR2 reads FYNNEI. The CDR3 has 15 amino acids. The full variable domain, rest sourced from reference TRBV2 and TRBJ2-5, is EPEVTQTPSHQVTQMGQEVILRCVPISNHLYFYWYRQILGQKVEFLVSFYNNEISEKSEIFDDQFSVERPDGSNFTLKIRSTKLEDSAMYFCASSGARAGQETQYFGPGTRLLVL.

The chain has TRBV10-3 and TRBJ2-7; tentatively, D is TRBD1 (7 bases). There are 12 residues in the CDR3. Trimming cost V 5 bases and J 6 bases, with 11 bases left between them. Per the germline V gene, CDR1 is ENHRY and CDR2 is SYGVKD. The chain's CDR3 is CAISRRGVEQYF. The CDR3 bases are TGTGCCATCAGTCGCAGGGGGGTCGAGCAGTACTTC.

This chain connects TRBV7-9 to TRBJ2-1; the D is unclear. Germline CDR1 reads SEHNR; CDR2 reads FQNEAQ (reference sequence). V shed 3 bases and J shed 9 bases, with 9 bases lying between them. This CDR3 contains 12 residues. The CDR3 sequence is CASSFLTGEQFF. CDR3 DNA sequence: TGTGCCAGCAGCTTTCTAACGGGTGAGCAGTTCTTC.

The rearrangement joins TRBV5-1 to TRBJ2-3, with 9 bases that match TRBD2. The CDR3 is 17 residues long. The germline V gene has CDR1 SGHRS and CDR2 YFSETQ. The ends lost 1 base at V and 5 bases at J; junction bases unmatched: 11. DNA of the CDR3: TGCGCCAGCAGCTTGTGGGTGGCGGGAGGGCTCCAAGATACGCAGTATTTT. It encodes CASSLWVAGGLQDTQYF.

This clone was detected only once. The CDR3 DNA is TGTGCCAGCAGCCCCAGCGACAGGCTACAGAACATTCAGTACTTC. Its translation is CASSPSDRLQNIQYF. This chain joins TRBV6-6 and TRBJ2-4; TRBD1 is a possible D gene (6 bases). CDR1 is MNHNY, CDR2 SVGAGI, per germline (reference sequence). This CDR3 is 15 amino acids long. The ends were cut back, 6 bases at V and 7 bases at J, with 19 bases in the middle.

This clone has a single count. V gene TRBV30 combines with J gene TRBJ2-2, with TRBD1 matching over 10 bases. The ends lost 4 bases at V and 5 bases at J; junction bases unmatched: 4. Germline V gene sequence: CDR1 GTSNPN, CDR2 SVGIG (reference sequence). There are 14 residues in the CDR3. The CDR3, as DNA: TGTGCCTGGACCCGGACAGGGGGGACCGGGGAGCTGTTTTTT. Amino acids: CAWTRTGGTGELFF.

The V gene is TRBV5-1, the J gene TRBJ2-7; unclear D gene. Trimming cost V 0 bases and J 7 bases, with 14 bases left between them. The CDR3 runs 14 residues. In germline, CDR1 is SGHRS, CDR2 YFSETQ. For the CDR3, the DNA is TGCGCCAGCAGCTTGGAGACAAGGTCCGGGGAGCAGTACTTC. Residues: CASSLETRSGEQYF.

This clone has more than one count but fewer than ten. The CDR3 sequence is CASSIRGGRFYEQYF. CDR3 nucleotides: TGTGCCAGCAGCATTCGGGGCGGGAGATTCTACGAGCAGTACTTC. V and J are TRBV5-6 and TRBJ2-7, with 7 nucleotides matching TRBD2. From germline, CDR1 is SGHDT and CDR2 YYEEEE. This CDR3 comprises 15 residues. V was pared by 4 bases and J by 3 bases, with 10 bases of the junction left unmatched.

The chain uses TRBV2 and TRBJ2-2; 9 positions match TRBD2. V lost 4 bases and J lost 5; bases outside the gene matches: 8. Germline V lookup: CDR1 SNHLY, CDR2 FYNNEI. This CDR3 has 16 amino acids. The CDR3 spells CASSGMREGRTGELFF. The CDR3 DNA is TGTGCCAGCAGTGGAATGCGGGAGGGCCGTACCGGGGAGCTGTTTTTT.

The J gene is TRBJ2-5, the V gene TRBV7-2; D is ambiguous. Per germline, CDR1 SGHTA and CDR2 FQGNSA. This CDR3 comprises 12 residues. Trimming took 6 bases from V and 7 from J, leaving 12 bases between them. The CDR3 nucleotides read TGTGCCAGCAGTACTGCCCTGCGGACCCAGTACTTC. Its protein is CASSTALRTQYF.